The 25 T cell receptor beta chains in this list originate from one sample, sequenced in a study of blood T cell repertoires in COVID-19. Sequencing used immunoSEQ multiplex PCR; TCRdb keeps in-frame clones, though not all of them. The repertoire consists of about 300,000 clones, with nearly 90% occurring once and the leading ten covering approximately 5.2%. Specimen: PBMCs or T cells enriched from blood (not recorded which). The receptors were gathered from a woman aged 25 to 39 who had recovered from COVID-19.

The chain joins TRBV15 to TRBJ1-2; TRBD1 agrees at 7 bases. The germline gives CDR1 LNHNV, CDR2 YYDKDF (reference sequence). CDR3 length: 15 residues. Germline trimming cut 8 bases from V and 1 base from J; bases unmatched to any gene: 10. This chain's CDR3 is CATSEQTGINYGYTF. The CDR3 bases are TGTGCCACCTCCGAACAGACAGGGATTAACTATGGCTACACCTTC.

The rearrangement links TRBV27 to TRBJ1-2, with 8 bases aligning to TRBD1. Germline lookup yields CDR1 MNHEY and CDR2 SMNVEV (reference sequence). V dropped 5 bases and J dropped 8; count of bases not matched to a gene: 10. This CDR3 has 14 amino acids. In DNA, the CDR3 is TGTGCCAGCAGTCCCCAGGGACAGGCAGGGGGCTACACCTTC. Protein: CASSPQGQAGGYTF.

The rearrangement joins TRBV19 to TRBJ1-5; the D is unclear. Deletions cut 1 base from V and 0 bases from J, with 4 bases between. Germline V CDR1 and CDR2: LNHDA, SQIVND (reference sequence). This CDR3 has 14 amino acids. The CDR3 is CASSIGHSNQPQHF. The CDR3 region has the DNA TGTGCCAGTAGTATAGGTCATAGCAATCAGCCCCAGCATTTT.

In its sample, this clone was seen a few times. V gene TRBV12-3 or TRBV12-4 combines with J gene TRBJ1-2; D gene ambiguous. The CDR3 sequence is 12 residues long. V was cut by 1 base and J by 7 bases, with 7 bases left in between. The CDR3 sequence: CASSLGEGGYTF. CDR3 nucleotide sequence: TGTGCCAGCAGTTTAGGGGAGGGTGGCTACACCTTC.

The CDR3 loop reads CASSADRGANTGELFF. The DNA for the CDR3 is TGTGCCAGCAGCGCGGACAGGGGAGCGAACACCGGGGAGCTGTTTTTT. The V gene is TRBV7-3, the J gene TRBJ2-2; 9 bases are shared with TRBD1. CDR1 and CDR2 (germline): SGHTA, FQGTGA. The junction had 4 bases not matched to a gene; V was cut back by 5 bases and J by 0 bases. The CDR3 length is 16 residues.

The chain carries TRBV30 and TRBJ2-3, with D perhaps TRBD1 (6 bases). The CDR3 runs to 17 residues. Germline CDR1 reads GTSNPN; CDR2 reads SVGIG (reference sequence). Trimming left V 2 bases short and J 3 bases short, with 21 bases between. The DNA of the CDR3 is TGTGCCTGGAGTCCGACAGGATTCCCCATCTCGACAGATACGCAGTATTTT. Residues: CAWSPTGFPISTDTQYF.

This sequence joins TRBV6-5 and TRBJ1-2; D ambiguous. Germline assignment: CDR1 MNHEY and CDR2 SVGAGI. Trimming cost V 6 bases and J 8 bases, with 13 bases left between them. This CDR3 is built from 12 residues. Here the CDR3 reads CASSFAPGGYTF. CDR3 coding DNA: TGTGCCAGCAGCTTCGCTCCAGGCGGCTACACCTTC.

This clone was found once. V gene TRBV2 combines with J gene TRBJ2-7; D gene ambiguous. Germline lookup yields CDR1 SNHLY and CDR2 FYNNEI. This CDR3 comprises 13 residues. Trimming stripped 3 bases from V and 1 base from J, with 7 bases between. The CDR3, as DNA: TGTGCCAGCAGTGACGAGGTGTCCTACGAGCAGTACTTC. Its translation: CASSDEVSYEQYF.

The chain recombines TRBV10-1 with TRBJ2-5; TRBD2 matches at 7 bases. From germline, CDR1 is WNHNN and CDR2 SYGVQD (reference sequence). V shed 5 bases and J 5 bases; nucleotides not matched to a gene: 8. The CDR3 spans 14 residues. CDR3 bases: TGCGCCAGCAGTCCTCGCGGGGAGGGGGAGACCCAGTACTTC. It codes for CASSPRGEGETQYF.

The count of this clone is one. V gene TRBV30 combines with J gene TRBJ1-1, with 7 bases lining up with TRBD1. The CDR3 totals 14 residues. Losses at the gene ends were 3 bases for V and 2 bases for J; bases not matched to a gene: 6. CDR1 is GTSNPN, CDR2 SVGIG, per germline (reference sequence). CDR3 sequence reads: CAWRRDSSNTEAFF. In nucleotides, the CDR3 is TGTGCCTGGAGGAGGGACAGCAGCAACACTGAAGCTTTCTTT.

This chain uses TRBV5-4 with TRBJ1-2; 7 nucleotides align to TRBD1. This CDR3 has 14 residues. V lost 4 bases to trimming and J lost 4 bases; unmatched junction nucleotides: 7. Germline values: CDR1 SGHNT, CDR2 YYREEE (reference sequence). CDR3 amino acids: CASSGRDSTYGYTF. DNA for the CDR3: TGTGCCAGCAGCGGACGGGACAGCACCTATGGCTACACCTTC.

V is TRBV7-6 and J is TRBJ2-3; TRBD2 is a possible D gene (6 bases). The CDR3 runs 16 residues. Germline V CDR1 and CDR2: SGHVS, FNYEAQ. Trimming removed 1 base from V and 4 bases from J, with 15 bases in between. Here the CDR3 DNA reads TGTGCCAGCAGCTTAGGGGCGGGGATTGTCCCAGATACGCAGTATTTT. Protein product: CASSLGAGIVPDTQYF.

The gene calls are TRBV7-3 and TRBJ2-1, with 11 bases matching TRBD2. The CDR3 has 15 residues. CDR1 is SGHTA and CDR2 is FQGTGA in the germline V gene. After removal of 6 bases from V and 5 bases from J, the junction contained 6 bases not matched to a gene. The CDR3 protein is CASSQTSGAHNEQFF. Here the CDR3 DNA reads TGTGCCAGCAGTCAGACTAGCGGGGCCCACAATGAGCAGTTCTTC.

This clone has a single count. The chain is built from TRBV5-8 and TRBJ1-2; 9 bases map to TRBD1. J gave up 2 bases and V 5 bases, and 4 bases lay outside the gene matches. Germline CDR1 and CDR2: SGHTS and YDEGEE. The CDR3 length is 14 residues. CDR3 nucleotide sequence: TGTGCCAGCAGAGCCGGGACAGGGAACTATGGCTACACCTTC. Amino acid sequence: CASRAGTGNYGYTF.

The rearrangement joins TRBV2 to TRBJ2-3, with 10 bases lining up with TRBD2. The CDR3 extends over 16 amino acids. V shed 6 bases, J shed 2 bases, and the junction held 8 bases outside the gene matches. Germline CDR1 reads SNHLY; CDR2 reads FYNNEI. In DNA form, the CDR3 reads TGTGCCAGCAGAGCCCTACTAGCGGGGTCCACAGATACGCAGTATTTT. Residues: CASRALLAGSTDTQYF.

The rearrangement links TRBV6-5 to TRBJ1-5; D not certain. This CDR3 has 15 amino acids. Trimming stripped 6 bases from V and 1 base from J, with 13 bases between. Per germline, CDR1 MNHEY and CDR2 SVGAGI. The CDR3 DNA sequence: TGTGCCAGCAGCCCCGAGGCGGCGAGCAATCAGCCCCAGCATTTT. Protein product: CASSPEAASNQPQHF.

The rearrangement links TRBV29-1 to TRBJ1-1; 7 bases are shared with TRBD1. The CDR3 loop spans 12 amino acids. Germline loops: CDR1 SQVTM, CDR2 ANQGSEA. The V segment lost 6 bases and the J segment 4 bases; nucleotides outside the gene matches: 5. CDR3 sequence: CSVGQAATEAFF. CDR3 nucleotides: TGCAGCGTAGGACAGGCCGCCACTGAAGCTTTCTTT.

The chain uses TRBV6-5 and TRBJ2-1; TRBD2 aligns across 8 bases. Germline V gene data show CDR1 as MNHEY and CDR2 as SVGAGI. J lost 8 bases, V lost 7 bases, and 13 bases had no gene match. The CDR3 is 15 amino acids. CDR3 in amino acids: CASILREGTKDEQFF. CDR3 DNA: TGTGCCAGCATCCTTCGGGAGGGGACAAAGGATGAGCAGTTCTTC.

The V call is TRBV5-8, the J call TRBJ1-5; possibly TRBD1 for D (6 bases). Trimming took off 4 bases at V and 4 bases at J, with 15 bases between the two ends. The CDR3 runs 15 residues. From germline, CDR1 is SGHTS and CDR2 YDEGEE. CDR3 in DNA: TGTGCCAGCAGCAAGGACAGTAAAGCTAATCAGCCCCAGCATTTT. It codes for CASSKDSKANQPQHF.

This chain joins TRBV7-2 and TRBJ1-1, with D possibly TRBD1 on 5 matching bases. V shed 3 bases and J shed 2 bases, with 16 bases lying between them. Germline V gene sequence: CDR1 SGHTA, CDR2 FQGNSA. This CDR3 comprises 16 residues. The CDR3 loop reads CASSFQGLGPNTEAFF. CDR3 DNA sequence: TGTGCCAGCAGCTTCCAGGGTCTCGGACCTAACACTGAAGCTTTCTTT.

V usage is TRBV19 and J usage is TRBJ1-2; D possibly corresponds to TRBD1 (6 bases). With 5 bases removed from V and 6 bases from J, the gap between germline ends came to 19 bases. CDR3 length equals 15 residues. CDR1 and CDR2 (germline): LNHDA, SQIVND (reference sequence). The CDR3 reads CASSWGGRGMDGYTF. The DNA for the CDR3 is TGTGCCAGTAGTTGGGGGGGCCGCGGAATGGATGGCTACACCTTC.

This clone was seen just once. The rearrangement joins TRBV7-2 to TRBJ2-7, with 10 bases fitting TRBD2. J gave up 2 bases and V 1 base, and 2 bases lay outside the gene matches. Looked up from germline, CDR1 is SGHTA and CDR2 is FQGNSA. This CDR3 is 15 amino acids long. This CDR3 reads CASSLGLAGAYEQYF. The CDR3 DNA reads TGTGCCAGCAGCTTAGGGCTAGCGGGGGCCTACGAGCAGTACTTC.

The rearrangement links TRBV19 to TRBJ1-2; 8 nucleotides align to TRBD1. This CDR3 contains 16 residues. Germline V gene data show CDR1 as LNHDA and CDR2 as SQIVND (reference sequence). The junction had 16 bases not matched to a gene; V was cut back by 5 bases and J by 8 bases. The CDR3 sequence is CASSFGQGGLWSGYTF. The DNA for the CDR3 is TGTGCCAGTAGTTTTGGACAGGGAGGACTTTGGAGCGGCTACACCTTC. Supplemented by reference TRBV19 and TRBJ1-2, the full variable domain reads DGGITQSPKYLFRKEGQNVTLSCEQNLNHDAMYWYRQDPGQGLRLIYYSQIVNDFQKGDIAEGYSVSREKKESFPLTVTSAQKNPTAFYLCASSFGQGGLWSGYTFGSGTRLTVV.

In DNA form, the CDR3 reads TGTGCCATCAGTGAGTCGGGAGCTCGCTCTGGAAACACCATATATTTT. This gives the protein CAISESGARSGNTIYF. V gene TRBV10-3 combines with J gene TRBJ1-3; D is uncertain. CDR1 is ENHRY, CDR2 SYGVKD, per germline. This CDR3 is 16 amino acids long. Trimming removed 0 bases at V and 0 bases at J, with 9 bases between.

The rearrangement links TRBV11-2 to TRBJ1-2, with 8 positions matching TRBD1. With V trimmed by 6 bases and J by 13 bases, 10 bases remained unmatched. The CDR3 totals 12 residues. The germline V gene encodes CDR1 SGHAT and CDR2 FQNNGV. Written as DNA, the CDR3 is TGTGCCAGCAGATCGACAGGGGCCCCTTCCACCTTC. This gives the protein CASRSTGAPSTF.